These 25 T cell receptor beta chains were sequenced from one sample in a study of blood T cell repertoires in COVID-19. Clones were read by immunoSEQ multiplex PCR, and TCRdb kept only the in-frame ones, dropping some. The sample contains some 120,000 clones, roughly 92% of which appear only once. Material for sequencing was peripheral blood. Source of these receptors: a man between 50 and 59 years old with COVID-19, enrolled during active disease.

V and J are TRBV28 and TRBJ2-3; 13 nucleotides agree with TRBD2. Trimming removed 5 bases from V and 5 bases from J; junction bases left unmatched: 10. From germline, CDR1 is MDHEN and CDR2 SYDVKM. The CDR3 runs to 17 residues. CDR3 in DNA: TGTGCCAGCAGTGCCCCGTTACTAGCGGGAGGGGGAGATACGCAGTATTTT. Amino acids: CASSAPLLAGGGDTQYF.

The chain has TRBV13 and TRBJ2-3, with TRBD2 identical over 10 bases. This CDR3 has 17 residues. Unmatched junction bases numbered 7, after V lost 0 bases and J lost 4 bases. The germline CDR1 and CDR2 sequences are PRHDT and FYEKMQ (reference sequence). CDR3 bases: TGTGCCAGCAGCTTAGGTAGCGGGAGGCGGGTCGCAGATACGCAGTATTTT. It codes for CASSLGSGRRVADTQYF.

The chain is built from TRBV7-3 and TRBJ2-1, with 7 nucleotides matching TRBD2. V dropped 5 bases and J dropped 4; count of bases not matched to a gene: 8. There are 15 residues in the CDR3. CDR1 SGHTA and CDR2 FQGTGA come from the germline V gene. The DNA for the CDR3 is TGTGCCAGCAGCCGCGAGCGGGGAAATTACAATGAGCAGTTCTTC. It encodes CASSRERGNYNEQFF.

The chain uses TRBV6-2 or TRBV6-3 and TRBJ2-5, with 9 bases matching TRBD1. Trimming at V came to 5 bases and at J to 4 bases, leaving 5 bases not matched to a gene. The CDR3 totals 14 residues. Germline V lookup: CDR1 MNHEY, CDR2 SVGEGT. The CDR3 bases are TGTGCCAGCAGTGGGACAGGGCCACTAGAGACCCAGTACTTC. Amino acids: CASSGTGPLETQYF.

This clone is a singleton in its sample. This CDR3 is CASSFGGGFWGYTF. The CDR3 DNA follows: TGTGCCAGCAGTTTTGGCGGGGGATTTTGGGGCTACACCTTC. The chain links TRBV27 to TRBJ1-2, with TRBD1 as a possible D gene (5 bases). The CDR3 loop spans 14 amino acids. Germline lookup yields CDR1 MNHEY and CDR2 SMNVEV (reference sequence). Trimming left V 3 bases short and J 8 bases short, with 16 bases between.

The chain carries TRBV30 and TRBJ2-5; a weak D match, TRBD1 (8 bases). CDR3 length equals 15 residues. V lost 7 bases and J 7 bases, leaving 25 bases between the germline ends. The germline CDR1 and CDR2 sequences are GTSNPN and SVGIG (reference sequence). CDR3 in amino acids: CASAQGGRIHGTQYF. CDR3 nucleotides: TGTGCCTCCGCACAGGGGGGGAGAATTCATGGGACCCAGTACTTC.

This chain links TRBV5-1 with TRBJ1-2, with 7 bases lining up with TRBD1. Germline assignment: CDR1 SGHRS and CDR2 YFSETQ. CDR3 length: 13 residues. Trimming cost V 0 bases and J 8 bases; bases outside gene matches: 4. As DNA, the CDR3 is TGCGCCAGCAGCTTGGAGGGGGCAGGGGGCTACACCTTC. This encodes CASSLEGAGGYTF.

V usage is TRBV19 and J usage is TRBJ2-7; 8 bases map to TRBD1. The CDR3 sequence is 15 residues long. Germline V CDR1 and CDR2: LNHDA, SQIVND (reference sequence). After removal of 4 bases from V and 7 bases from J, the junction contained 12 bases not matched to a gene. CDR3 DNA sequence: TGTGCCAGTAGTACCCTCAGCGGACAGGGAAGGGAGCAGTACTTC. It codes for CASSTLSGQGREQYF.

The table lists this clone with a count of one. This chain joins TRBV28 and TRBJ2-7, with a weak D call TRBD2 (5 bases). The CDR3 extends over 15 amino acids. The ends were cut back, 4 bases at V and 0 bases at J, with 13 bases in the middle. Germline assignment: CDR1 MDHEN and CDR2 SYDVKM. The CDR3 nucleotides are TGTGCCAGCAGTTCCCCCGGAGAGGGCTCCTACGAGCAGTACTTC. Its translation: CASSSPGEGSYEQYF.

This clone was recorded once. The chain combines TRBV28 with TRBJ2-2; 9 positions match TRBD1. This CDR3 spans 18 amino acids. J lost 4 bases, V lost 4 bases, and 13 bases had no gene match. Germline V gene sequence: CDR1 MDHEN, CDR2 SYDVKM. The CDR3 nucleotides read TGTGCCAGCAGTTCCGACCTTACCGGGACAGGGAGCACCGGGGAGCTGTTTTTT. Its translation is CASSSDLTGTGSTGELFF.

V and J are TRBV4-1 and TRBJ2-5; TRBD1 agrees at 7 bases. The V segment lost 0 bases and the J segment 6 bases; nucleotides outside the gene matches: 13. The CDR3 extends over 17 amino acids. Germline loops: CDR1 MGHRA, CDR2 YSYEKL. The CDR3 protein is CASSQDKGETGWKTQYF. For the CDR3, the DNA is TGCGCCAGCAGCCAAGATAAAGGCGAGACAGGGTGGAAGACCCAGTACTTC.

This rearrangement joins TRBV13 to TRBJ1-1; D is possibly TRBD1 (6 bases). Germline CDR1 PRHDT, CDR2 FYEKMQ (reference sequence). CDR3 size: 16 residues. V shed 4 bases and J shed 0 bases, with 15 bases lying between them. CDR3 DNA: TGTGCCAGCAGCTCGGGGGGGCGACATTTGAACACTGAAGCTTTCTTT. It encodes CASSSGGRHLNTEAFF.

This rearrangement joins TRBV9 to TRBJ2-2, with TRBD1 matching 11 bases. The trim removed 5 bases at V and 0 bases at J, leaving 3 bases unmatched. The CDR3 contains 16 residues. CDR1 SGDLS and CDR2 YYNGEE come from the germline V gene. CDR3 nucleotide sequence: TGTGCCAGCAGGGGACAGGGGGACGCGAACACCGGGGAGCTGTTTTTT. Amino acids: CASRGQGDANTGELFF.

The chain employs TRBV7-6 and TRBJ2-7, with 8 bases aligning to TRBD2. CDR1 and CDR2 from the germline V gene are SGHVS and FNYEAQ. V trimming: 5 bases; J trimming: 2 bases; junction bases outside the gene matches: 8. The CDR3 has 15 amino acids. The DNA for the CDR3 is TGTGCCAGCAGCCCCAATAGCGGGAACCCCTACGAGCAGTACTTC. Its protein is CASSPNSGNPYEQYF. Supplemented by reference TRBV7-6 and TRBJ2-7, the full variable domain reads GAGVSQSPRYKVTKRGQDVALRCDPISGHVSLYWYRQALGQGPEFLTYFNYEAQQDKSGLPNDRFSAERPEGSISTLTIQRTEQRDSAMYRCASSPNSGNPYEQYFGPGTRLTVT.

V usage is TRBV27 and J usage is TRBJ2-7; possibly TRBD1 for D (5 bases). This CDR3 comprises 13 residues. Germline CDR1 is MNHEY and CDR2 is SMNVEV (reference sequence). The chain's CDR3 is CASGRVSSYEQYF. The DNA of the CDR3 is TGTGCGTCGGGCAGGGTTAGCTCCTACGAGCAGTACTTC.

The chain carries TRBV7-6 and TRBJ1-2; maybe TRBD1 (5 bases). CDR3 length: 15 residues. Germline assignment: CDR1 SGHVS and CDR2 FNYEAQ. Deletions cut 5 bases from V and 8 bases from J, with 21 bases between. This CDR3 reads CASSRILGDTRGYTF. The CDR3 DNA reads as TGTGCCAGCAGCCGAATTCTAGGGGATACGAGAGGCTACACCTTC.

The V gene is TRBV6-2 or TRBV6-3, the J gene TRBJ2-5; 8 bases are a match to TRBD2. The CDR3 contains 16 residues. Germline loops: CDR1 MNHEY, CDR2 SVGEGT. The trim removed 5 bases at V and 4 bases at J, leaving 12 bases unmatched. The CDR3 reads CASSPTPAGVGETQYF. The CDR3 nucleotides are TGTGCCAGCAGTCCCACTCCAGCGGGAGTGGGAGAGACCCAGTACTTC.

This clone was detected a few times. The chain links TRBV28 to TRBJ1-2; D is possibly TRBD1 (5 bases). Between the trimmed V and J ends, which lost 3 bases and 6 bases, there was a span of 11 bases. CDR3 length: 13 amino acids. Per germline, CDR1 MDHEN and CDR2 SYDVKM. The CDR3 DNA follows: TGTGCCAGCAGTTTTAGGCAGGGAAATGGCTACACCTTC. This translates into CASSFRQGNGYTF.

CDR3: CASSLVWQGATEAFF. CDR3 nucleotide sequence: TGTGCCAGCAGTTTAGTTTGGCAGGGGGCGACTGAAGCTTTCTTT. This chain joins TRBV28 and TRBJ1-1; 8 nucleotides align to TRBD1. In germline, CDR1 is MDHEN, CDR2 SYDVKM. Unmatched junction bases numbered 7, after V lost 2 bases and J lost 5 bases. The CDR3 is made up of 15 amino acids.

In this sample, this clone turned up once. The chain couples TRBV9 to TRBJ1-5; tentative D call: TRBD1 (5 bases). CDR1 is SGDLS and CDR2 is YYNGEE in the germline V gene. This CDR3 region has 15 residues. V lost 3 bases, J lost 5 bases, and 15 bases lay in between. CDR3 sequence: CASSEDHRTHQPQHF. CDR3 DNA sequence: TGTGCCAGCAGCGAGGACCACCGGACACATCAGCCCCAGCATTTT.

This rearrangement joins TRBV11-2 to TRBJ1-1, with 7 bases matching TRBD1. Trimming at V came to 5 bases and at J to 1 base, leaving 7 bases not matched to a gene. Germline CDR1 SGHAT, CDR2 FQNNGV. The CDR3 runs 15 residues. The CDR3 sequence: CASSLTWTGNTEAFF. The CDR3 nucleotides are TGTGCCAGCAGCCTCACCTGGACAGGGAACACTGAAGCTTTCTTT.

The rearrangement links TRBV7-2 to TRBJ2-2, with TRBD2 as a possible D gene (6 bases). The germline CDR1 and CDR2 sequences are SGHTA and FQGNSA. V was trimmed by 5 bases and J by 2 bases, leaving 9 bases between them. The CDR3 covers 14 residues. The CDR3 coding sequence is TGTGCCAGCAGCGGGAGGACAAACACCGGGGAGCTGTTTTTT. Protein sequence: CASSGRTNTGELFF.

In DNA, the CDR3 is TGTGCCTCGGGGACTAGCGGGGCCTGGGATGAGCAGTTCTTC. As protein: CASGTSGAWDEQFF. The chain employs TRBV30 and TRBJ2-1, with 13 bases lining up with TRBD2. Germline V lookup: CDR1 GTSNPN, CDR2 SVGIG (reference sequence). V trimming: 7 bases; J trimming: 8 bases; junction bases outside the gene matches: 8. The CDR3 loop spans 14 amino acids. Variable domain in full (rest from reference TRBV30 and TRBJ2-1): SQTIHQWPATLVQPVGSPLSLECTVEGTSNPNLYWYRQAAGRGLQLLFYSVGIGQISSEVPQNLSASRPQDRQFILSSKKLLLSDSGFYLCASGTSGAWDEQFFGPGTRLTVL.

This chain uses TRBV27 with TRBJ2-5; 8 bases match TRBD2. Germline loops: CDR1 MNHEY, CDR2 SMNVEV (reference sequence). The CDR3 loop spans 13 amino acids. The junction had 7 bases not matched to a gene; V was cut back by 8 bases and J by 5 bases. Here the CDR3 reads CASGSGIWETQYF. CDR3 DNA sequence: TGTGCCAGCGGTAGCGGGATCTGGGAGACCCAGTACTTC.

This sequence joins TRBV4-3 and TRBJ2-3; 9 nucleotides line up with TRBD2. Per germline, CDR1 LGHNA and CDR2 YSLEER. The junction had 7 bases not matched to a gene; V was cut back by 1 base and J by 14 bases. The length of the CDR3 is 13 residues. The CDR3 here is CASSQGGTSTPYF. In DNA form, the CDR3 reads TGCGCCAGCAGCCAAGGCGGGACTAGCACTCCGTATTTT.